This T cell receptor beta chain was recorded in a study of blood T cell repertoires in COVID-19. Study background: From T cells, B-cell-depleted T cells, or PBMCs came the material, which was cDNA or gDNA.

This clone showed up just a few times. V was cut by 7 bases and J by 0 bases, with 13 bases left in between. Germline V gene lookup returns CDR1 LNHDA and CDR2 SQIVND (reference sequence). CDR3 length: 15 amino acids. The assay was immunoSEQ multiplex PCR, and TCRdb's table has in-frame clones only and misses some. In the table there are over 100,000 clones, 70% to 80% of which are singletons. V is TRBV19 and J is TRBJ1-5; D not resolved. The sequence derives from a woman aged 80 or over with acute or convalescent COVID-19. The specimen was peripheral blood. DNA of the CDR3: TGTGCCAGTACCCCCCGGGTGGATAGCAATCAGCCCCAGCATTTT. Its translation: CASTPRVDSNQPQHF.